This section outlines one TCR beta chain sequence together with its context. Its antigen is still unknown. The repertoire was sequenced with immunoSEQ multiplex PCR; TCRdb's copy has only in-frame clones and lacks some. The data show approximately 71,000 clones, around nine tenths seen once. Deletions cut 6 bases from V and 4 bases from J, with 15 bases between. The CDR3 runs 14 residues. CDR1 KGHSH and CDR2 LQKENI come from the germline V gene. These data are taken from a study of T cell responses to AZD1222 COVID-19 vaccine. Study information: Samples with a second dose at about 4 or about 12 weeks were pooled together. Study conclusions and caveats: The donors showed a predominance of white British ancestry and of females, with possible underestimation of clonal diversity.

The chain combines TRBV18 with TRBJ2-5; tentative D call: TRBD1 (6 bases). This sample comprised peripheral blood, obtained on day 0 of AZD1222 vaccination. The receptor comes from an adult in good health. CDR3 sequence reads: CASSPRGDGETQYF. The DNA of the CDR3 is TGTGCCAGCTCGCCCAGGGGTGACGGAGAGACCCAGTACTTC.